The clone carrying this T cell receptor (beta chain) was picked up one time. Germline V gives CDR1 MDHEN, CDR2 SYDVKM. The CDR3 sequence is 15 residues long. Trimming took 4 bases from V and 1 from J, leaving 12 bases between them. These data belong to a study of T cell changes during pregnancy in multiple sclerosis. TCRdb's table, derived via immunoSEQ multiplex PCR, lists solely in-frame clones and lacks some. The data hold 75,000 to 95,000 clones, with 89% observed a single time. The receptor comes from a female donor in good health, enrolled as a control in a pregnancy study. The chain couples TRBV28 to TRBJ2-3, with D possibly matching TRBD2 (6 bases). This specimen consisted of peripheral blood, obtained in the first trimester of pregnancy. CDR3 DNA sequence: TGTGCCAGCAGTTCCCCCCCTAGCGGCACAGATACGCAGTATTTT. It is translated as CASSSPPSGTDTQYF.